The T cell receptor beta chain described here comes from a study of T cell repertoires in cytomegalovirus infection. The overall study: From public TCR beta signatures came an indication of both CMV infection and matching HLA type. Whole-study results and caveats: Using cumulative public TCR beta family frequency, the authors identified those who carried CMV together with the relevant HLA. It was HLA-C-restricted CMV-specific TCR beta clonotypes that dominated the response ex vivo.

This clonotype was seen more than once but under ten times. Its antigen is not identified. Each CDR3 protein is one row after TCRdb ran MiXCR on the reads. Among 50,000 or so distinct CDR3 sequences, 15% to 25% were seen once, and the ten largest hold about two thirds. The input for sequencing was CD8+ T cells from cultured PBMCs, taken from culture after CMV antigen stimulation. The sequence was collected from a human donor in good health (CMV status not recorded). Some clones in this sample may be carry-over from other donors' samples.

DNA of the CDR3: TGTGCCAGTACGCAACTAGCGGGAGTGGGGTCTAGGTCCTACAATGAGCAGTTCTTC. Protein: CASTQLAGVGSRSYNEQFF. The gene calls are TRBV19 and TRBJ2-1; the match to TRBD2 covers 11 bases. Trimming at V came to 7 bases and at J to 1 base, leaving 15 bases not matched to a gene. The CDR3 spans 19 residues. In germline, CDR1 is LNHDA, CDR2 SQIVND (reference sequence).